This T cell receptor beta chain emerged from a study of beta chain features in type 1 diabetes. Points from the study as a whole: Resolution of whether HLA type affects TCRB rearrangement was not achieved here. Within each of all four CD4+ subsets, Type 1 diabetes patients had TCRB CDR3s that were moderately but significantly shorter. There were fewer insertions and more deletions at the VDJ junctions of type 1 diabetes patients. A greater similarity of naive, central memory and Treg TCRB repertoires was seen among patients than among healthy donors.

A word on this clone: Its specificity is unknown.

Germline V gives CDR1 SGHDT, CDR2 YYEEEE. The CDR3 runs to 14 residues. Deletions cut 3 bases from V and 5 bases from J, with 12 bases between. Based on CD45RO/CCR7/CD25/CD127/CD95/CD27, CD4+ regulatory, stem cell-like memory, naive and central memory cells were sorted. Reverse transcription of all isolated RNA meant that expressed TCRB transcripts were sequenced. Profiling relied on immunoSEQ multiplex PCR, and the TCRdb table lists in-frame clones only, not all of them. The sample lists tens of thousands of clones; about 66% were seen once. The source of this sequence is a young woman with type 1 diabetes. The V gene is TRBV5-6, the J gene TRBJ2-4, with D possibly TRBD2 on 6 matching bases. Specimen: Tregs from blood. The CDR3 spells CASSYGGHQNIQYF. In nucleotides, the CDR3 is TGTGCCAGCAGCTACGGGGGTCACCAAAACATTCAGTACTTC.